This T cell receptor (beta chain) stems from a study of T cell changes during pregnancy in multiple sclerosis (dated by TCRdb to the late 2010s). As for the study more broadly: The study examined how the T cell repertoire changed over the course of pregnancy in women with multiple sclerosis.

From a lookup of the germline V gene, CDR1 and CDR2 are MDHEN and SYDVKM. V is pared back by 5 bases and J by 5 bases, with 12 bases lying between the germline termini. From the cysteine up to the phenylalanine, the CDR3 has a length of 13 residues. This entry keeps only the CDR3 DNA: 39 bases, framed from base 1. Libraries were built with the immunoSEQ multiplex PCR assay. Entries here come from immuneACCESS through TCRdb and include only in-frame sequences with V and J called. Some clones fail to appear in such tables; in the studies checked, an unresolved V gene covers under half of the shortfall, and the cause of the remainder is unknown. The sample records about 120,000 clones, about 93% of which are singletons. The ten largest clones take up approximately 5.8% of the sample. A word on this clone: Its cognate antigen has yet to be identified. There are no base qualities to consult, and no much larger clone falls within one base.

The source of this sequence is a female donor with multiple sclerosis, enrolled in a pregnancy study. The sample consisted of peripheral blood, taken before pregnancy. The chain is made from TRBV28 and TRBJ1-2, with the D gene too uncertain to name. The CDR3 region has the sequence CASSTQRWYGYTF. In nucleotide form, the sequence is TGTGCCAGCAGTACCCAGAGGTGGTATGGCTACACCTTC.